This T cell receptor (beta chain) was sequenced during a study of blood T cell repertoires in COVID-19. In the original workflow: Reference gene primer amplification gave estimated nucleated cell counts. Sequencing was performed with immunoSEQ multiplex PCR; in TCRdb, only in-frame clones are kept and a portion is missing. For V, J and clone size, that table is used; D and trimming come from the DNA. This table has some 200,000 clones, around 80% appearing once. Germline trimming cut 7 bases from V and 7 bases from J; bases unmatched to any gene: 9. CDR3 length equals 14 residues. CDR1 and CDR2 from the germline V gene are MNHNY and SVGAGI (reference sequence).

Sequencing was performed on peripheral blood. This TCR derives from a human donor in a cohort sampled during active COVID-19. This chain links TRBV6-6 with TRBJ2-4; 8 bases line up with TRBD1. The CDR3 DNA reads TGTGCCAGCACCCAAAGACAGGGGAGGAACATTCAGTACTTC. Residues: CASTQRQGRNIQYF.